These T cell receptor beta chains were read from a single sample in a study of identical twins. TCRdb re-called the 5' RACE reads through MiXCR, storing one row per CDR3 protein. Among some 730,000 distinct CDR3 sequences listed, over 15% were seen once. These records were also assigned to another study, of T cells expressing NK-cell markers.

The source material was PBMCs. These receptors were taken from a woman aged 18-29 years in good health. The CDR3 runs from the conserved cysteine through the conserved F or W. The order of the fields is clone size, J gene, D gene, V gene, CDR3 DNA, CDR3 protein. D genes are given only for firm matches. Size is omitted from some rows. Given values are once, few, many or a class for expanded clones.

>-|TRBJ2-7|TRBD1|TRBV3-1
TGTGCCAGCAGCCAAGAAATAGGGGGCATTCCCTACGAGCAGTACTTC
CASSQEIGGIPYEQYF
>few|TRBJ1-4|-|TRBV10-2
TGCGCCAGCAGCGCCATGGGACCGGTATTAGAAAAACTGTTTTTT
CASSAMGPVLEKLFF
>-|TRBJ2-3|-|TRBV11-2
TGTGCCAGCAGCTTTGGTGTTAGGCAGGGGACAGATACGCAGTATTTT
CASSFGVRQGTDTQYF
>-|TRBJ2-7|-|TRBV12-3/TRBV12-4
TGTGCCAGCAGTGCGGACAGAAGCGAGCAGTACTTC
CASSADRSEQYF
>-|TRBJ2-7|TRBD2|TRBV7-9
TGTGCCAGCAGCTCCGGGACTAGCGGCCTCTACGAGCAGTACTTC
CASSSGTSGLYEQYF
>-|TRBJ1-6|TRBD1|TRBV12-3/TRBV12-4
TGTGCCAGCAGCCCCGGGACAGGGGTTTCACCCCTCCACTTT
CASSPGTGVSPLHF
>-|TRBJ1-3|-|TRBV20-1
TGCAGTGCCAATGCTATCGGGGCCCACTCTGGAAACACCATATATTTT
CSANAIGAHSGNTIYF
>-|TRBJ2-4|-|TRBV20-1
TGCAGTGCTAGAGATTGGGGACTCCAGGGTGGAAACATTCAGTACTTC
CSARDWGLQGGNIQYF
>-|TRBJ1-2|-|TRBV6-2/TRBV6-3
TGTGCCAGCATGGCAGCTAACTATGGCTACACCTTC
CASMAANYGYTF
>-|TRBJ2-4|-|TRBV7-2
TGTGCCAGCAGCGCCATGACTGCAAACATTCAGTACTTC
CASSAMTANIQYF
>-|TRBJ2-2|TRBD2|TRBV27
TGTGCCAGCAGTTTTCCTAGCGGGAGTAACGGGGAGCTGTTTTTT
CASSFPSGSNGELFF